This TCR beta chain was profiled in a study of T cell changes during pregnancy in multiple sclerosis (dated by TCRdb to the late 2010s). Broadly, across the study: The study looked at changes in the T cell repertoire across pregnancy in women with multiple sclerosis.

Libraries were built with the immunoSEQ multiplex PCR assay. Here the immuneACCESS table is served through TCRdb, limited to in-frame sequences with V and J called. Missing clones are a known gap in these copies; in checked studies unresolved V genes cover under half, and the rest lacks a known reason. The sample records around 62,000 clones, about 89% of which are singletons. Roughly 0.76% of the sample is taken by the ten largest. In the germline V gene (reference sequence), CDR1 corresponds to GTSNPN and CDR2 to SVGIG. The CDR3 covers 14 residues, taking in both the cysteine and the phenylalanine. Just the 42-base CDR3 DNA is kept, in frame starting at base 1. Deletion took 0 bases off V and 0 bases off J, with a span of 6 bases between the germline ends. For this clone: Its antigen remains undetermined. No quality values exist for individual bases; no much larger clone is one base distant.

Recombination joined TRBV30 with TRBJ1-3, with no reliable assignment of the D segment. The TCR was taken from a female donor with multiple sclerosis, enrolled in a pregnancy study. The specimen was CD4+ T cells from peripheral blood mononuclear cells, collected in the first trimester of pregnancy. The nucleotides read TGTGCCTGGAGTGTATCCCACTCTGGAAACACCATATATTTT. Translated, this gives CAWSVSHSGNTIYF.